This TCR beta chain was sequenced during a study of CD8+ T cells in alopecia areata listed by TCRdb under 2018. Study-wide context: To study T cell clonal expansion in alopecia areata, the researchers applied high-throughput TCRbeta sequencing to both the C3H/HeJ mouse model and human patients. Human TCRbeta sequencing covered scalp tissue and sorted CD4+ and CD8+ peripheral blood T cells from patchy and totalis/universalis alopecia areata patients and healthy controls. Scalp clonality was compared among normal scalp (n=4), patchy alopecia areata scalp (n=8), and alopecia totalis/universalis scalp (n=8). RNA came from the PAXgene miRNA kit for fixed scalp, the miRNeasy kit for PBMCs, and the RNeasy kit for mouse skin. immunoSEQ multiplex PCR using 35 Vbeta forward primers and 13 Jbeta reverse primers was used to amplify TCRbeta CDR3 regions. The full study reports these points: Compared with mice, TCR sequences shared between patients were less clear, possibly partly because of HLA diversity across the patient population. Compared with normal scalp, lesional scalp, particularly in alopecia totalis/universalis, had higher clonality and more expanded CD8+ clones, which suggests antigenic drive. Unlike mouse skin, which is dominated by gammadelta T cells, normal human skin has resident alphabeta T cells that are also sequenced, and this complicates analysis of the scalp TCR repertoire.

PBMCs were separated by density centrifugation and stained for CD3, CD4 and CD8, after which CD4+ and CD8+ T cells were sorted on a FACSAria. Scalp biopsies and blood samples were provided by unaffected controls. To prepare the library, the immunoSEQ multiplex PCR assay was applied. For TCR sequencing, RNA was extracted from every sample and reverse transcribed into cDNA to serve as template. SuperScript III was used to make first-strand cDNA, primed with a 2:1 mix of oligo-dT and random hexamers. Amplification bias was assessed with a synthetic immune receptor repertoire, and residual bias was removed computationally. The study's processing was this. Raw reads were preprocessed to remove errors, and CDR3 was defined according to IMGT conventions as the region from the conserved cysteine to phenylalanine. Clonality was calculated as 1 minus Shannon entropy normalized by log2 of the number of productive unique TCRs. Scalp TCRbeta sequences were cross-referenced with sorted blood CD4 and CD8 repertoires so that the CD4 or CD8 identity of scalp clones could be inferred. This immuneACCESS table, as held by TCRdb, lists in-frame sequences with V and J called but not all clones. Of the missing ones, under half trace to an unresolved V gene in checked studies; the others have no known cause. That table gives V, J and clone size, and the DNA gave D and trimming. This sample gives 130,000 to 150,000 clones in total; around two thirds of them show up just once. About 38% of the sample is held by the ten biggest clonotypes.

There are a few counts of this clone. The specificity of this receptor is unknown. No base qualities exist here, and no much larger clone lies one base off it. The receptor was isolated from a human donor in good health. The sample was CD8+ T cells sorted from blood.

This receptor has the CDR3 CASSYLGSYEQYF. The nucleotides are TGTGCCAGCAGTTACTTAGGTTCCTACGAGCAGTACTTC. The chain is made from TRBV6-6 and TRBJ2-7; too little of a D gene remains to name it. Sequences MNHNY (CDR1) and SVGAGI (CDR2) are obtained from the germline V gene (reference sequence). A distance of 5 bases separates the germline ends of V and J, which lose 1 base and 1 base respectively. Measured from the cysteine to the phenylalanine, the CDR3 is 13 residues long. This entry keeps only the CDR3 DNA: 39 bases, framed from base 1.